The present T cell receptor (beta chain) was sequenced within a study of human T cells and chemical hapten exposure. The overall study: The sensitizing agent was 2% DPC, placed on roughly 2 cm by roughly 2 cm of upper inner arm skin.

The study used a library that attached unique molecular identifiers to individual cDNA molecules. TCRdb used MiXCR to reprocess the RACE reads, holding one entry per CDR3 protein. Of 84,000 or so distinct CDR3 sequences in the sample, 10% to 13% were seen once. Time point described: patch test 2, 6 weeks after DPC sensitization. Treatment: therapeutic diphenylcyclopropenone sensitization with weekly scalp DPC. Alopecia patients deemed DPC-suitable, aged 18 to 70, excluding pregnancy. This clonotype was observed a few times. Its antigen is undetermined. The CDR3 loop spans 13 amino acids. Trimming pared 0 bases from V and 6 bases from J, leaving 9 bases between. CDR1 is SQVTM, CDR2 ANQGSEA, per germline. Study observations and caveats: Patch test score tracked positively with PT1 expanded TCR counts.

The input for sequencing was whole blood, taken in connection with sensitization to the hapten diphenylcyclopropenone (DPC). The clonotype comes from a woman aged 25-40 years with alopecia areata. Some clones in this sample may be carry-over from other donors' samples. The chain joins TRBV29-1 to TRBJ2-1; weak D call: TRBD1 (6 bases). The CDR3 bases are TGCAGCGTTGAAGAGGCAGGGGCCAATGAGCAGTTCTTC. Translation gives CSVEEAGANEQFF.